Here is one T cell receptor beta chain with its context. What it binds is not known. The data were produced by immunoSEQ multiplex PCR, yet TCRdb's version contains in-frame clones alone and is incomplete. The data show around 150,000 clones, approximately 90% seen once. This record belongs to a study of T cell responses to AZD1222 COVID-19 vaccine. Points from the study as a whole: Vaccination with two AZD1222 doses was followed by a rise in Spike-specific TCR breadth and depth. Seropositive AZD1222 recipients at baseline numbered only five or six. Vaccine-associated CD4 TCRs spanned spike, dominant at 160-218 and 743-854.

Doses given second, at about 4 or about 12 weeks, were pooled. The CDR3 extends over 12 amino acids. Germline CDR1 reads SQVTM; CDR2 reads ANQGSEA. The V gene lost 4 bases and the J gene lost 13 bases, with 19 bases spanning the gap. The chain is built from TRBV29-1 and TRBJ1-1; D might be TRBD1 (6 bases). The source of this sequence is an adult who received the AZD1222 COVID-19 vaccine. The sample was peripheral blood, taken 28 days after the second AZD1222 dose. The CDR3 is CSVGSGGGIGFF. CDR3 nucleotide sequence: TGCAGCGTTGGTTCAGGAGGGGGTATTGGTTTCTTT.